One T cell receptor beta chain is described in this entry. No antigen is known for it. The data stem from a study of shared clonotypes between healthy human individuals. Study details: Donors were a couple of women and a few men aged 18 to 49.

V dropped 0 bases and J dropped 2 bases, with 9 bases sitting between them. The CDR3 runs to 15 residues. Germline V gives CDR1 SGHTS, CDR2 YDEGEE. CD45RO-negative cells were positively selected for CCR7, leaving out terminally differentiated effector memory CD45RA+ cells. General study points: Non-shared clonotypes had lower generation probabilities than those shared by all four donors. Exclusively blood specimens were collected; tissue repertoires likely differ.

Sorted-subset replicate PCR reactions were performed with 150 to 200 ng DNA, corresponding to tens of thousands of T cell genomes. Measured with immunoSEQ multiplex PCR; TCRdb has only the in-frame clones, and not every one. This sample carries hundreds of thousands of clones, 95% of them seen once, and the ten largest clones take 0.095% to 0.14%. The chain carries TRBV5-8 and TRBJ1-5; perhaps TRBD1 as D (6 bases). The specimen sequenced was naive CD8+ T cells sorted from blood. The source of this sequence is a woman younger than 45 in good health. In DNA form, the CDR3 reads TGTGCCAGCAGCTTGGACGGACAGCGCAATCAGCCCCAGCATTTT. Its translation: CASSLDGQRNQPQHF.